Listed below are T cell receptor beta chains from one sample, sequenced in a study of graft-versus-host responses after intestinal transplantation. Here immunoSEQ multiplex PCR was the method, and the copy in TCRdb shows in-frame clones only, minus some. The sample includes about 12,000 clones, under 45% of them seen just once. This specimen was alloreactive CD8+ T cells from a mixed lymphocyte reaction culture, taken before intestinal transplant. The receptors derive from a human patient who received an intestinal transplant. Both conserved end residues are part of each CDR3. Not all rows give a size; the values are once, few, many and, for expanded clones, a class.

TRBJ1-3 TRBV9 medium-sized CASSGGQPTGNTIYF
TRBJ2-3 TRBV10-3 - CATWTAFSTDTQYF
TRBJ2-5 TRBV29-1 few CSAVGETQYF
TRBJ2-5 TRBV29-1 - CSVAGETQYF
TRBJ2-7 TRBV7-3 medium-sized CASSLSDRYEQYF
TRBJ2-3 TRBV7-2 - CASSLFSGGFPDTQYF
TRBJ2-5 TRBV9 - CASSSRGGTIQETQYF
TRBJ1-1 TRBV6-9 few CASSYDGGQPEAFF
TRBJ2-7 TRBV6-5 - CASSYGTETYEQYF
TRBJ1-1 TRBV4-2 - CASSQGLGKPEAFF
TRBJ2-3 TRBV23-1 - CASSQDQREGVADTQYF
TRBJ2-1 TRBV27 few CASSLLGVAGAGDEQFF
TRBJ1-4 TRBV9 medium-sized CASSVSGTGWEKLFF
TRBJ2-7 TRBV27 few CASSWGGTYEQYF
TRBJ2-5 TRBV7-2 few CASSLVGVLETQYF
TRBJ1-4 TRBV27 - CASSPTGRSNEKLFF
TRBJ2-5 TRBV27 - CASSDFSGGETQYF
TRBJ2-2 TRBV11-3 - CACRNPNTGELFF
TRBJ2-7 TRBV30 medium-sized CAWSRTSTEEEQYF
TRBJ2-1 TRBV9 once CASSVDAASGHNEQFF
TRBJ2-7 TRBV27 - CASSLSMTYEQYF
TRBJ1-5 TRBV6-6 - CASSYYSHNQPQHF
TRBJ1-1 TRBV27 - CASSLGGMVEAFF
TRBJ2-5 TRBV5-4 once CASSAPGQGALPLLQETQYF
TRBJ2-1 TRBV4-3 - CASSQTTSGSGDEQFF
TRBJ2-7 TRBV2 few CASSEAGSTYEQYF
TRBJ2-7 TRBV6-9 few CASSEARRYF
TRBJ2-5 TRBV7-9 few CASSRPTGRGETQYF
TRBJ2-7 TRBV7-9 - CASSLVRGYEQYF
TRBJ2-7 TRBV2 medium-sized CASSAVAYEQYF
TRBJ2-7 TRBV6-1 few CASILGYEQYF
TRBJ2-1 TRBV7-8 - CASSPRRYSHRNNEQFF
TRBJ1-5 TRBV7-6 few CASSLEMGDQPQHF
TRBJ1-2 TRBV27 - CASSLRGYTYADYGYTF
TRBJ2-7 TRBV11-2 few CASSLRTYEQYF
TRBJ2-1 TRBV2 - CASSGGDTSRAPDEQFF
TRBJ1-1 TRBV7-6 - CASSLIRGGNTEAFF
TRBJ2-1 TRBV4-3 - CASSQDARRDEQFF
TRBJ2-6 TRBV27 - CASSFRDRGFRGANVLTF
TRBJ2-7 TRBV7-9 - CASSTFAGPSYEQYF
TRBJ2-7 TRBV5-6 - CASSPTVIYEQYF
TRBJ2-3 TRBV13 few CASSSGGNTQYF
TRBJ1-1 TRBV5-1 - CASSYGQVNTGAFF
TRBJ2-7 TRBV11-3 few CASCAGTGAYEQYF
TRBJ2-7 TRBV5-4 - CASSYWSGTDEQYF